This is a list of T cell receptor beta chains from one sample in a study of CD8+ T cells in alopecia areata. Some clones are missing from TCRdb's copy, which holds only in-frame ones; the method was immunoSEQ multiplex PCR. The data contain 95,000 to 150,000 clones, 47% of them singletons. The material sequenced was NKG2D-low CD8+ T cells sorted from blood. These TCRs come from a human donor with alopecia areata. Both conserved end residues are part of each CDR3. The order of the fields is D gene, J gene, V gene, clone size, CDR3 protein, CDR3 DNA. The D gene is left open where the match is weak. Part of the rows lack a size; the others show once, few, many or a class for expanded clones.

- | TRBJ2-5 | TRBV27 | - | CACSRVVQETQYF | TGTGCCTGCTCGAGGGTAGTTCAAGAGACCCAGTACTTC
TRBD2 | TRBJ2-5 | TRBV30 | - | CALMPGGVLQETQYF | TGTGCCCTTATGCCGGGGGGGGTCCTTCAAGAGACCCAGTACTTC
TRBD2 | TRBJ2-1 | TRBV28 | - | CASSSLAGGPVNEQFF | TGTGCCAGCAGTTCTCTAGCGGGAGGGCCAGTGAATGAGCAGTTCTTC
TRBD2 | TRBJ2-1 | TRBV29-1 | - | CSDQGTSGGNEQFF | TGCAGCGACCAAGGGACTAGCGGGGGAAATGAGCAGTTCTTC
- | TRBJ2-5 | TRBV4-1 | - | CASSQVGQETQYF | TGCGCCAGCAGCCAAGTAGGGCAAGAGACCCAGTACTTC
TRBD2 | TRBJ2-3 | TRBV27 | - | CASSYMTSGGARDTQYF | TGTGCCAGCAGTTATATGACTAGCGGGGGGGCGAGAGATACGCAGTATTTT
TRBD1 | TRBJ1-1 | TRBV29-1 | few | CSVEVGGQHTEAFF | TGCAGCGTTGAAGTCGGGGGACAGCACACTGAAGCTTTCTTT
- | TRBJ2-5 | TRBV9 | - | CASSKGGETQYF | TGTGCCAGCAGCAAGGGGGGAGAGACCCAGTACTTC
- | TRBJ1-2 | TRBV29-1 | - | CSVYGAVGYGYTF | TGCAGCGTTTACGGGGCAGTGGGCTATGGCTACACCTTC
TRBD1 | TRBJ2-5 | TRBV28 | - | CASSLGDREYF | TGTGCCAGCAGTTTAGGGGACAGAGAGTACTTC
- | TRBJ2-7 | TRBV10-3 | - | CAISEGGADEQYF | TGTGCCATCAGTGAAGGGGGTGCGGACGAGCAGTACTTC
TRBD1 | TRBJ2-3 | TRBV25-1 | few | CASSSQGTDTQYF | TGTGCCAGCAGTTCACAGGGGACAGATACGCAGTATTTT
- | TRBJ2-2 | TRBV9 | - | CASSANLQGPNTGELFF | TGTGCCAGCAGCGCTAACTTGCAGGGGCCGAACACCGGGGAGCTGTTTTTT
- | TRBJ2-3 | TRBV27 | - | CASTPGTSTDTQYF | TGTGCCAGCACCCCGGGAACTAGCACAGATACGCAGTATTTT
- | TRBJ2-5 | TRBV28 | - | CASRSPETRQETQYF | TGTGCCAGCCGAAGCCCCGAGACCAGACAAGAGACCCAGTACTTC
- | TRBJ2-7 | TRBV29-1 | - | CSVETSDSSYEQYF | TGCAGCGTTGAGACTTCAGACTCCTCCTACGAGCAGTACTTC
- | TRBJ1-5 | TRBV27 | - | CASSPSLSNQPQHF | TGTGCCAGCAGTCCTAGCCTAAGCAATCAGCCCCAGCATTTT
TRBD2 | TRBJ2-7 | TRBV7-2 | - | CASSSGTSGTPYEQYF | TGTGCCAGCAGCTCCGGGACTAGCGGGACGCCCTACGAGCAGTACTTC
- | TRBJ1-1 | TRBV30 | - | CAWGPEGTEAFF | TGTGCCTGGGGACCAGAGGGTACTGAAGCTTTCTTT
- | TRBJ2-1 | TRBV30 | - | CAGRGVGSYNEQFF | TGTGCCGGGCGAGGGGTCGGTTCCTACAATGAGCAGTTCTTC
- | TRBJ2-2 | TRBV2 | few | CASSAPAGELFF | TGTGCCAGCAGCGCCCCCGCCGGGGAGCTGTTTTTT
- | TRBJ2-1 | TRBV29-1 | - | CSVLRGQFREQFF | TGCAGCGTCCTCCGGGGCCAGTTTCGCGAGCAGTTCTTC
TRBD1 | TRBJ2-1 | TRBV4-3 | - | CASSPTGYNEQFF | TGCGCCAGCAGTCCGACAGGGTACAATGAGCAGTTCTTC
- | TRBJ2-1 | TRBV29-1 | few | CSVETRDNEQFF | TGCAGCGTTGAAACCCGGGACAATGAGCAGTTCTTC
- | TRBJ2-7 | TRBV29-1 | - | CSGKDSSYEQYF | TGCAGCGGTAAAGATAGCTCCTACGAGCAGTACTTC
- | TRBJ2-7 | TRBV5-1 | - | CASTGLSHEQYF | TGCGCCAGCACGGGACTTAGCCACGAGCAGTACTTC
- | TRBJ2-2 | TRBV7-9 | - | CASSLPPDSNTGELFF | TGTGCCAGCAGCTTACCGCCGGATTCGAACACCGGGGAGCTGTTTTTT
- | TRBJ1-5 | TRBV28 | few | CASSTRGSNQPQHF | TGTGCCAGCAGCACTAGGGGTAGCAATCAGCCCCAGCATTTT
- | TRBJ1-2 | TRBV30 | few | CAAAGDYTF | TGTGCCGCCGCAGGGGACTACACCTTC
- | TRBJ2-7 | TRBV5-1 | - | CASSGVSYEQYF | TGCGCCAGCAGCGGGGTCTCCTACGAGCAGTACTTC
TRBD2 | TRBJ2-7 | TRBV28 | - | CASSFGLAYEQYF | TGTGCCAGCAGTTTTGGACTAGCATACGAGCAGTACTTC
TRBD1 | TRBJ1-1 | TRBV29-1 | - | CSAAGGPEAFF | TGCAGCGCGGCAGGGGGTCCTGAAGCTTTCTTT
- | TRBJ1-2 | TRBV29-1 | few | CSVEEASTLNYGYTF | TGCAGCGTTGAAGAAGCAAGCACACTTAACTATGGCTACACCTTC
- | TRBJ2-3 | TRBV29-1 | - | CSVEDYTDTQYF | TGCAGCGTTGAAGATTACACAGATACGCAGTATTTT
- | TRBJ2-3 | TRBV13 | few | CASSTSTDTQYF | TGTGCCAGCAGCACCAGCACAGATACGCAGTATTTT
- | TRBJ2-4 | TRBV29-1 | few | CSVEERPFLQYF | TGCAGCGTTGAAGAGCGCCCCTTTCTTCAGTACTTC
- | TRBJ2-7 | TRBV29-1 | few | CSATGGSSYEQYF | TGCAGCGCCACCGGGGGAAGCTCCTACGAGCAGTACTTC
- | TRBJ2-7 | TRBV28 | - | CASSYQGNYEQYF | TGTGCCAGCAGCTATCAGGGAAACTACGAGCAGTACTTC
TRBD2 | TRBJ2-7 | TRBV29-1 | - | CSVLSGEGYEQYF | TGCAGCGTCCTATCGGGGGAGGGGTACGAGCAGTACTTC
- | TRBJ2-7 | TRBV7-9 | few | CASSLAATGESYEQYF | TGTGCCAGCAGCTTAGCGGCGACAGGAGAATCCTACGAGCAGTACTTC
TRBD1 | TRBJ2-7 | TRBV29-1 | - | CSVDRGYEQYF | TGCAGCGTAGACAGGGGCTACGAGCAGTACTTC
TRBD2 | TRBJ2-1 | TRBV14 | few | CASSQGGLAGYNEQFF | TGTGCCAGCAGCCAAGGGGGACTAGCGGGGTACAATGAGCAGTTCTTC